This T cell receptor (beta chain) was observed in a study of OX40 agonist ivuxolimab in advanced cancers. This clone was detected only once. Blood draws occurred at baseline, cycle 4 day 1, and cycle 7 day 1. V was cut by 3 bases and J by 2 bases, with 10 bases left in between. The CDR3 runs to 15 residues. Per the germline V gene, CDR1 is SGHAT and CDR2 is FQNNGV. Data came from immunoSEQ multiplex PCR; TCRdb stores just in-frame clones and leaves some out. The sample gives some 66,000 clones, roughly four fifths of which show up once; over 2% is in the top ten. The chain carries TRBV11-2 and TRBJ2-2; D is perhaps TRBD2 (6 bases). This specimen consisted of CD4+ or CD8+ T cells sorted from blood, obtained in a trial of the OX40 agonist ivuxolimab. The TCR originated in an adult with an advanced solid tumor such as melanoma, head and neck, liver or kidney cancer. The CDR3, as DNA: TGTGCCAGCAGCTTCTCTAGCGTCAACACCGGGGAGCTGTTTTTT. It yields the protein CASSFSSVNTGELFF.